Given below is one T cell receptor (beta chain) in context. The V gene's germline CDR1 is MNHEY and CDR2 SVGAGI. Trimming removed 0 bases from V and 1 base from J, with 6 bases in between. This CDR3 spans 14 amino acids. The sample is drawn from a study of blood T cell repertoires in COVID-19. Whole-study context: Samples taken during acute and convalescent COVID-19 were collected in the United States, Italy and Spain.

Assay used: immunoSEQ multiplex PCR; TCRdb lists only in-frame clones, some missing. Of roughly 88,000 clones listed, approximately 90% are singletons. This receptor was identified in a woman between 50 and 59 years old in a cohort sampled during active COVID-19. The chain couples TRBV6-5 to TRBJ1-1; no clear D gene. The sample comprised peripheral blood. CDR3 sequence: CASSYSTGNTEAFF. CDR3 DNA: TGTGCCAGCAGTTACTCGACTGGGAACACTGAAGCTTTCTTT.